Listed here are 15 T cell receptor beta chains from one sample, sequenced in a study of molecular identifiers for immune sequencing clone quantification. MiXCR, applied by TCRdb to the PCR reads, yields one record per CDR3 protein. The table includes around 94,000 distinct CDR3 sequences, about a third detected once. The sequenced sample consisted of naive CD8+ T cells from blood, with Jurkat cell RNA spiked in. Subset specified: FACS-sorted CD8+CD4-CCR7+CD45RA+ naive T cells. The receptor source for this set is a human donor in good health. Some libraries in this study had Jurkat cell RNA spiked in.

V gene TRBV4-3 combines with J gene TRBJ1-5; TRBD1 might be the D (5 bases). The ends were cut back, 4 bases at V and 2 bases at J, with 15 bases in the middle. In germline, CDR1 is LGHNA, CDR2 YSLEER. The CDR3 has 16 residues. Here the CDR3 reads CASSPGHGAGNQPQHF. In nucleotides, the CDR3 is TGCGCCAGCAGCCCAGGACATGGGGCCGGCAATCAGCCCCAGCATTTT.

In this sample, this clonotype turned up a few times. The chain carries TRBV7-9 and TRBJ2-5; 8 bases line up with TRBD1. J lost 0 bases, V lost 5 bases, and 5 bases had no gene match. The CDR3 consists of 15 residues. The germline V gene encodes CDR1 SEHNR and CDR2 FQNEAQ (reference sequence). The CDR3 reads CASSPDRDYQETQYF. DNA for the CDR3: TGTGCCAGCAGCCCGGACAGGGACTACCAAGAGACCCAGTACTTC.

The V gene is TRBV7-9, the J gene TRBJ2-4; D is possibly TRBD1 (5 bases). Germline CDR1 and CDR2: SEHNR and FQNEAQ (reference sequence). With 0 bases removed from V and 9 bases from J, the gap between germline ends came to 12 bases. The CDR3 has 14 amino acids. The DNA for the CDR3 is TGTGCCAGCAGCTTAGCCCCAGGGCTCGGCATTCAGTACTTC. Its protein product is CASSLAPGLGIQYF.

The rearrangement links TRBV13 to TRBJ2-5; D possibly matches TRBD1 or TRBD2 (5 bases each). This CDR3 region has 15 residues. V was cut by 4 bases and J by 2 bases, with 14 bases left in between. Germline assignment: CDR1 PRHDT and CDR2 FYEKMQ (reference sequence). The CDR3 DNA reads as TGTGCCAGCAGCTCTGAGGGGCGAGATCAAGAGACCCAGTACTTC. Protein: CASSSEGRDQETQYF.

This clonotype was seen more than once but under ten times. This CDR3 is CATSDSGVVQPQHF. CDR3 in DNA: TGTGCCACCAGTGATTCAGGGGTGGTTCAGCCCCAGCATTTT. The V and J genes are TRBV24-1 and TRBJ1-5, with D possibly being TRBD1 (6 bases). CDR3 size: 14 residues. CDR1 and CDR2 from the germline V gene are KGHDR and SFDVKD. V lost 2 bases and J lost 6, with 10 bases in between.

Comments on this clonotype: A read error may explain this, as a much larger clone is one base away. The rearrangement joins TRBV29-1 to TRBJ1-1; 9 positions match TRBD1. V lost 4 bases, J lost 0 bases, and 9 bases stayed unmatched. The CDR3 contains 16 residues. The germline V gene encodes CDR1 SQVTM and CDR2 ANQGSEA. The CDR3 sequence is CSVVGTGSPMNTEAFF. CDR3 DNA sequence: TGCAGCGTTGTAGGGACAGGGAGTCCCATGAACACTGAAGCTTTCTTT.

Regarding this clonotype: A much larger clone differs from this one at a single base, so this may be a read error. J is TRBJ2-7 and V is TRBV5-1, with D perhaps given as TRBD1 or TRBD2 (5 bases each). Germline CDR1 reads SGHRS; CDR2 reads YFSETQ. The CDR3 loop spans 14 amino acids. The CDR3 spells CASSFGATTYEQNF. The CDR3 nucleotides are TGCGCCAGCAGCTTCGGGGCGACGACCTACGAGCAGAACTTC.

The chain links TRBV19 to TRBJ1-5, with D hard to call. Trimming left V 3 bases short and J 0 bases short, with 9 bases between. Germline CDR1 and CDR2: LNHDA and SQIVND (reference sequence). This CDR3 is built from 15 residues. The CDR3 DNA reads as TGTGCCAGTAGTATTGACAATTATAGCAATCAGCCCCAGCATTTT. Encoded protein: CASSIDNYSNQPQHF. Variable domain in full (rest from reference TRBV19 and TRBJ1-5): DGGITQSPKYLFRKEGQNVTLSCEQNLNHDAMYWYRQDPGQGLRLIYYSQIVNDFQKGDIAEGYSVSREKKESFPLTVTSAQKNPTAFYLCASSIDNYSNQPQHFGDGTRLSIL.

The table lists this clonotype with a few counts. The V gene is TRBV7-9, the J gene TRBJ2-3, with 8 bases matching TRBD2. V lost 3 bases and J lost 1; bases outside the gene matches: 24. This CDR3 is 22 amino acids long. Germline loops: CDR1 SEHNR, CDR2 FQNEAQ (reference sequence). The CDR3 loop is CASSFPGRSRGSGIPRTDTQYF. CDR3 in DNA: TGTGCCAGCAGCTTCCCAGGGAGATCGCGGGGTAGCGGGATACCCCGCACAGATACGCAGTATTTT.

Points on this clonotype: One end of the junction fails to match germline, which may point to a read error. The J gene is TRBJ2-5, the V gene TRBV5-6; TRBD2 matches at 8 bases. There are 16 residues in the CDR3. Germline V gene data show CDR1 as SGHDT and CDR2 as YYEEEE. This chain's CDR3 is CASSFGGGRVQEPQYF. The CDR3 coding sequence is TGTGCCAGCAGCTTCGGGGGGGGGCGGGTACAAGAGCCCCAGTACTTC.

This clonotype was detected a few times. The V call is TRBV6-5, the J call TRBJ2-7; TRBD1 matches at 9 bases. The V and J ends lost 5 bases and 4 bases, in that order; junction bases with no gene match: 3. This CDR3 region has 13 residues. From germline, CDR1 is MNHEY and CDR2 SVGAGI. The CDR3: CASSPTGGYEQYF. The CDR3 nucleotides read TGTGCCAGCAGTCCGACAGGGGGATACGAGCAGTACTTC.

This clonotype was counted a few times. This chain connects TRBV28 to TRBJ2-2, with D hard to call. Germline V gene lookup returns CDR1 MDHEN and CDR2 SYDVKM. The CDR3 totals 13 residues. V was trimmed by 5 bases and J by 1 base, leaving 5 bases between them. CDR3 nucleotide sequence: TGTGCCAGCAGTAACAGGAACACCGGGGAGCTGTTTTTT. Encoded protein: CASSNRNTGELFF.

This clonotype was recorded once. A clone one base away is much larger, so this may be a read error. The genes are TRBV6-6 and TRBJ2-3; 7 bases map to TRBD1. The CDR3 contains 17 residues. V lost 2 bases to trimming and J lost 2 bases; unmatched junction nucleotides: 10. Germline V gene data show CDR1 as MNHNY and CDR2 as SVGAGI (reference sequence). In nucleotides, the CDR3 is TGTGCCAGCAGTTACAATCTCGTGACAGGGTACACAGATACGCAGTATTTT. Encoded protein: CASSYNLVTGYTDTQYF.

In the case of this clonotype: Germline is not matched at one junction end, which may reflect a read error. The chain carries TRBV14 and TRBJ2-7; tentative D call: TRBD1 (6 bases). Germline-derived CDR1 and CDR2 are SGHDN and FVKESK. The CDR3 loop spans 15 amino acids. The CDR3 region has the DNA TGTGCCAGCGGCCAAAGTCAGGGGAAAACCTACGAGCAGTACTTC. Its translation is CASGQSQGKTYEQYF.

This clonotype was counted a few times. The chain joins TRBV7-6 to TRBJ2-3; 8 bases align to TRBD2. Looked up from germline, CDR1 is SGHVS and CDR2 is FNYEAQ. V lost 3 bases and J lost 7; bases outside the gene matches: 12. The CDR3 spans 16 residues. This CDR3 is CASSLAGERELYTQYF. The CDR3 nucleotides read TGTGCCAGCAGCTTGGCAGGGGAGCGGGAGCTCTATACGCAGTATTTT. Supplemented by reference TRBV7-6 and TRBJ2-3, the full variable domain reads GAGVSQSPRYKVTKRGQDVALRCDPISGHVSLYWYRQALGQGPEFLTYFNYEAQQDKSGLPNDRFSAERPEGSISTLTIQRTEQRDSAMYRCASSLAGERELYTQYFGPGTRLTVL.